This TCR beta chain is drawn from a study of CD8+ T cells in alopecia areata. About the research overall: Twice a day, 5 to 10 mg of oral tofacitinib was administered to treated patients. Disease severity was quantified as SALT score of affected scalp area.

Germline V gene data show CDR1 as MGHDK and CDR2 as SYGVNS. The CDR3 has 13 amino acids. Trimming shortened V by 3 bases and J by 7 bases, and 7 bases separated the two germline ends. The treatment here: oral pan-JAK inhibitor, 5-10 mg twice daily. Peripheral blood samples and lesional scalp punch biopsies were obtained from alopecia areata patients. Study-wide findings and caveats: Resident alphabeta T cells of normal skin are also sequenced in scalp samples.

RNA, once extracted, was reverse transcribed into cDNA for use as the sequencing template. The data were produced by immunoSEQ multiplex PCR, yet TCRdb's version contains in-frame clones alone and is incomplete. The top ten clones hold around 15% of a sample with fewer than 100,000 clones, roughly 64% of them seen once. On this clone: Its antigen is not identified.

Sample: CD8+ T cells sorted from blood, taken at week 4, from a patient treated with tofacitinib. The chain uses TRBV25-1 and TRBJ1-6; D unresolved. The clonotype was recovered from a human donor with alopecia areata. CDR3: CASSDELNSPLHF. The CDR3, as DNA: TGTGCCAGCAGTGACGAACTCAATTCACCCCTCCACTTT.